Shown below are 22 T cell receptor beta chains from a single sample sequenced in a study of cytomegalovirus exposure and HLA in healthy donors. The study ran its PCR with 60 Vbeta and 13 Jbeta primers. Here immunoSEQ multiplex PCR was the method, and the copy in TCRdb shows in-frame clones only, minus some. Of about 150,000 clones listed, over 70% are singletons. The sample taken for sequencing was PBMCs. These TCRs come from a woman aged 50 to 60 in good health and CMV-seropositive.

The rearrangement uses TRBV4-2 and TRBJ2-2, with TRBD2 as a possible D gene (5 bases). V lost 1 base and J lost 1, with 10 bases in between. The germline CDR1 and CDR2 sequences are LGHNA and YNFKEQ. The CDR3 is 16 amino acids. This CDR3 is CASSQGNSENTGELFF. The CDR3 DNA sequence: TGTGCCAGCAGCCAAGGCAATAGCGAGAACACCGGGGAGCTGTTTTTT.

This clone was seen a handful of times. This chain connects TRBV25-1 to TRBJ1-5; possibly TRBD1 for D (6 bases). This CDR3 comprises 13 residues. The V gene's germline CDR1 is MGHDK and CDR2 SYGVNS. V was shortened by 10 bases and J by 3 bases, with 13 bases between the two germline ends. The CDR3 loop is CANPGTLNQPQHF. The CDR3 region has the DNA TGTGCCAACCCCGGGACACTCAATCAGCCCCAGCATTTT.

The chain couples TRBV15 to TRBJ1-1; TRBD1 agrees at 9 bases. CDR1 LNHNV and CDR2 YYDKDF come from the germline V gene (reference sequence). The CDR3 runs to 15 residues. Trimming at V came to 4 bases and at J to 4 bases, leaving 7 bases not matched to a gene. CDR3 region: CATSTHDRGATEAFF. DNA of the CDR3: TGTGCCACCAGCACCCATGACAGGGGGGCCACTGAAGCTTTCTTT. Full variable domain (outside the CDR3, taken from reference TRBV15 and TRBJ1-1): DAMVIQNPRYQVTQFGKPVTLSCSQTLNHNVMYWYQQKSSQAPKLLFHYYDKDFNNEADTPDNFQSRRPNTSFCFLDIRSPGLGDTAMYLCATSTHDRGATEAFFGQGTRLTVV.

The chain carries TRBV19 and TRBJ2-2; 8 positions agree with TRBD1. The germline V gene has CDR1 LNHDA and CDR2 SQIVND (reference sequence). The V segment lost 2 bases and the J segment 2 bases; nucleotides outside the gene matches: 4. The CDR3 is made up of 16 amino acids. The CDR3 reads CASSIRTGTNTGELFF. Here the CDR3 DNA reads TGTGCCAGTAGTATACGGACAGGGACAAACACCGGGGAGCTGTTTTTT.

The chain employs TRBV28 and TRBJ1-2; 8 nucleotides align to TRBD1. The CDR3 loop spans 14 amino acids. Germline trimming cut 6 bases from V and 7 bases from J; bases unmatched to any gene: 10. Germline CDR1 and CDR2: MDHEN and SYDVKM. CDR3 amino acids: CASSFSARGLGYTF. The CDR3 nucleotides are TGTGCCAGCAGCTTCTCGGCCAGGGGGCTTGGCTACACCTTC.

The V and J genes are TRBV11-2 and TRBJ1-4; D remains unclear. The V end lost 5 bases, the J end lost 1 base, and 8 bases lay between the germline ends. The CDR3 has 14 amino acids. Germline loops: CDR1 SGHAT, CDR2 FQNNGV. In nucleotides, the CDR3 is TGTGCCAGCAGCCCGACACGAACTAATGAAAAACTGTTTTTT. This gives the protein CASSPTRTNEKLFF. Complete variable domain (other parts from reference TRBV11-2 and TRBJ1-4): EAGVAQSPRYKIIEKRQSVAFWCNPISGHATLYWYQQILGQGPKLLIQFQNNGVVDDSQLPKDRFSAERLKGVDSTLKIQPAKLEDSAVYLCASSPTRTNEKLFFGSGTQLSVL.

The sample holds a few counts of this clone. V gene TRBV30 combines with J gene TRBJ1-1; D might be TRBD1 (5 bases). The CDR3 loop spans 10 amino acids. CDR1 and CDR2 from the germline V gene are GTSNPN and SVGIG (reference sequence). V was trimmed by 7 bases and J by 6 bases, leaving 9 bases between them. The CDR3 nucleotides read TGTGCCTTCACGGGGGCTGAAGCTTTCTTT. Amino acid sequence: CAFTGAEAFF.

The chain links TRBV4-1 to TRBJ1-3, with D possibly TRBD1 on 5 matching bases. This CDR3 comprises 15 residues. In germline, CDR1 is MGHRA, CDR2 YSYEKL. Trimming cost V 4 bases and J 2 bases, with 12 bases left between them. In DNA form, the CDR3 reads TGCGCCAGCAGCCGCGAGGGACTTACTGGAAACACCATATATTTT. Encoded protein: CASSREGLTGNTIYF.

The rearrangement joins TRBV4-1 to TRBJ2-1; 9 nucleotides match TRBD2. The CDR3 is 17 residues long. Losses at the gene ends were 3 bases for V and 8 bases for J; bases not matched to a gene: 14. In germline, CDR1 is MGHRA, CDR2 YSYEKL. The chain's CDR3 is CASSQVPYSGSTHEQFF. In nucleotides, the CDR3 is TGCGCCAGCAGCCAGGTCCCTTATAGCGGGAGCACCCATGAGCAGTTCTTC.

The V gene is TRBV5-6, the J gene TRBJ2-7, with 8 bases fitting TRBD2. With 5 bases clipped from V and 3 bases from J, the junction kept 10 bases outside the gene matches. The CDR3 spans 15 residues. Germline V gene sequence: CDR1 SGHDT, CDR2 YYEEEE. CDR3 residues: CASSLPAGGLYEQYF. The CDR3, as DNA: TGTGCCAGCAGTCTACCCGCGGGAGGCCTCTACGAGCAGTACTTC. The full variable domain, its missing parts supplied by reference TRBV5-6 and TRBJ2-7, is DAGVTQSPTHLIKTRGQQVTLRCSPKSGHDTVSWYQQALGQGPQFIFQYYEEEERQRGNFPDRFSGHQFPNYSSELNVNALLLGDSALYLCASSLPAGGLYEQYFGPGTRLTVT.

The chain links TRBV9 to TRBJ1-2; 8 nucleotides agree with TRBD1. CDR3 length: 12 amino acids. From germline, CDR1 is SGDLS and CDR2 YYNGEE. After removal of 3 bases from V and 8 bases from J, the junction contained 3 bases not matched to a gene. For the CDR3, the DNA is TGTGCCAGCAGCGCGGACAGGGTCGGCTACACCTTC. This translates into CASSADRVGYTF.

The chain has TRBV7-2 and TRBJ1-5, with D tentatively TRBD1 (5 bases). Trimming removed 1 base from V and 2 bases from J, with 9 bases in between. The CDR3 length is 15 residues. Germline V gives CDR1 SGHTA, CDR2 FQGNSA. The CDR3 coding sequence is TGTGCCAGCAGCTTAGATTTACAGGGCAATCAGCCCCAGCATTTT. As protein: CASSLDLQGNQPQHF.

V usage is TRBV7-2 and J usage is TRBJ2-1; 9 bases match TRBD1. V dropped 3 bases and J dropped 4; count of bases not matched to a gene: 7. Germline V gene lookup returns CDR1 SGHTA and CDR2 FQGNSA. The CDR3 consists of 16 residues. The CDR3: CASSLGSGTGYNEQFF. The CDR3 DNA reads TGTGCCAGCAGCTTGGGCTCCGGGACAGGGTACAATGAGCAGTTCTTC.

This sequence joins TRBV7-9 and TRBJ1-1; 7 positions agree with TRBD1. V lost 1 base to trimming and J lost 6 bases; unmatched junction nucleotides: 14. CDR3 length equals 17 residues. CDR1 and CDR2 from the germline V gene are SEHNR and FQNEAQ (reference sequence). CDR3 bases: TGTGCCAGCAGCTTAGACTGGTCGCTCACAGGGGTCGCTGAAGCTTTCTTT. Protein sequence: CASSLDWSLTGVAEAFF.

This CDR3 is CASGPISGGGGYTF. The CDR3 bases are TGTGCTAGTGGACCCATATCAGGAGGAGGAGGCTACACCTTC. The chain has TRBV12-5 and TRBJ1-2; no clear D gene. Trimming shortened V by 6 bases and J by 8 bases, and 19 bases separated the two germline ends. Per germline, CDR1 LGHNT and CDR2 FRNRAP. The CDR3 contains 14 residues.

The table lists this clone with a few counts. The genes are TRBV27 and TRBJ1-1; 9 nucleotides agree with TRBD1. Germline V gene sequence: CDR1 MNHEY, CDR2 SMNVEV (reference sequence). V lost 3 bases and J lost 3; bases outside the gene matches: 2. This CDR3 comprises 14 residues. The CDR3 DNA reads TGTGCCAGCAGTTTGACAGGGGGGTACACTGAAGCTTTCTTT. Its translation is CASSLTGGYTEAFF.

The chain couples TRBV5-1 to TRBJ2-7; 10 positions match TRBD1. The CDR3 is 15 amino acids. Germline V lookup: CDR1 SGHRS, CDR2 YFSETQ. V shed 0 bases and J 6 bases; nucleotides not matched to a gene: 6. CDR3 DNA: TGCGCCAGCAGCTTGGCACCTGGGACAGGGGTCGAGCAGTACTTC. Translating it yields CASSLAPGTGVEQYF.

This clone was counted between two and nine times. The gene calls are TRBV7-3 and TRBJ2-2, with TRBD2 identical over 15 bases. The CDR3 is 18 amino acids. The germline gives CDR1 SGHTA, CDR2 FQGTGA. With 5 bases clipped from V and 7 bases from J, the junction kept 11 bases outside the gene matches. The chain's CDR3 is CASSTGLAGGPLGGELFF. The CDR3 region has the DNA TGTGCCAGCAGCACCGGACTAGCGGGAGGGCCATTAGGCGGGGAGCTGTTTTTT.

This clone has just one count. The gene calls are TRBV5-1 and TRBJ1-2, with 9 nucleotides matching TRBD1. This CDR3 comprises 16 residues. From germline, CDR1 is SGHRS and CDR2 YFSETQ. The junction had 9 bases not matched to a gene; V was cut back by 4 bases and J by 2 bases. The DNA of the CDR3 is TGCGCCAGCAGCCTCTCTCCCGGGACAGGGAACTATGGCTACACCTTC. It codes for CASSLSPGTGNYGYTF.

This clone showed up just a few times. This chain connects TRBV10-3 to TRBJ1-2, with 10 bases lining up with TRBD1. V lost 2 bases to trimming and J lost 14 bases; unmatched junction nucleotides: 17. The CDR3 spans 16 residues. CDR1 ENHRY and CDR2 SYGVKD come from the germline V gene. This CDR3 reads CAISEPRGTGAGGGTF. DNA of the CDR3: TGTGCCATCAGTGAGCCGAGGGGGACAGGGGCCGGTGGGGGAACCTTC.

The V gene is TRBV19, the J gene TRBJ2-7, with TRBD1 identical over 9 bases. Trimming removed 8 bases from V and 6 bases from J; junction bases left unmatched: 11. Germline assignment: CDR1 LNHDA and CDR2 SQIVND (reference sequence). CDR3 size: 14 residues. The CDR3 is CASRNWDREGEQYF. The CDR3 coding sequence is TGTGCCAGTCGCAACTGGGACAGGGAGGGCGAGCAGTACTTC.

V gene TRBV5-1 combines with J gene TRBJ1-1; the match to TRBD1 covers 12 bases. Germline-derived CDR1 and CDR2 are SGHRS and YFSETQ. The CDR3 is 18 residues long. V dropped 7 bases and J dropped 0; count of bases not matched to a gene: 13. The CDR3 nucleotides are TGCGCCAGCTCCATGGCCGGGACAGGGGGCTTGATGAACACTGAAGCTTTCTTT. This translates into CASSMAGTGGLMNTEAFF.